This T cell receptor beta chain was identified during a study of T cells after yellow fever vaccination. This CDR3 is built from 18 residues. In germline, CDR1 is LGHNA, CDR2 YNFKEQ. The TCR cDNA carried a universal primer site and UMIs from 5'RACE template switching. Each CDR3 protein is one row after TCRdb ran MiXCR on the 5' RACE reads. Found here are under 550,000 distinct CDR3 sequences, 20% to 25% of them singletons; the top ten hold about 16%. With regard to this clonotype: Its ends do not fully match the called genes, so a read error is possible.

This clonotype was obtained from a man aged 18 to 30 who received the YFV17D yellow fever vaccine. The source material was PBMCs, sampled 21 days after the first yellow fever vaccination. The genes are TRBV4-2 and TRBJ2-3; TRBD2 agrees at 9 bases. CDR3 sequence: CASSQVVASGANTNTQYF. The CDR3 DNA sequence: TGTGCCAGCAGCCAAGTGGTGGCTAGCGGGGCGAACACAAATACGCAGTATTTT.